This T cell receptor (beta chain) was retrieved from a study of beta chain features in type 1 diabetes. Study-wide context: About 110,000,000 sorted cells were examined across all samples.

Expressed TCRB transcripts were sequenced after all isolated RNA was converted to cDNA. Repertoires were generated with immunoSEQ multiplex PCR, while TCRdb's copy carries only in-frame clones and drops some. The sample records roughly 300,000 clones, less than 10% being singletons. The junction had 7 bases not matched to a gene; V was cut back by 1 base and J by 6 bases. The CDR3 is 15 amino acids. Germline loops: CDR1 SNHLY, CDR2 FYNNEI. This clone came up a few times. The TCR comes from a young woman in good health. The sample comprised central memory CD4+ T cells from blood. The chain joins TRBV2 to TRBJ2-3; 7 nucleotides match TRBD2. The DNA for the CDR3 is TGTGCCAGCAGTGAAGGACTAGCCGAGGTGGATACGCAGTATTTT. It translates to CASSEGLAEVDTQYF.